These 27 T cell receptor beta chains were all obtained from the same sample, sequenced in a study of glioma-infiltrating T cells after dendritic cell vaccination. The repertoire was sequenced with immunoSEQ multiplex PCR; TCRdb's copy has only in-frame clones and lacks some. The profile covers approximately 82,000 clones, with roughly 90% appearing a single time and roughly 3.2% taken by the ten largest. The sequences come from blood, collected before dendritic cell vaccination. The source is a human donor with glioblastoma.

This rearrangement joins TRBV6-1 to TRBJ2-5; 13 bases map to TRBD2. V trimming: 4 bases; J trimming: 5 bases; junction bases outside the gene matches: 4. The CDR3 totals 15 residues. The V gene's germline CDR1 is MNHNS and CDR2 SASEGT. This CDR3 is CASSGLAGGGETQYF. The CDR3 coding sequence is TGTGCCAGCAGTGGACTAGCGGGGGGAGGGGAGACCCAGTACTTC.

This clone appeared a single time. The V call is TRBV5-1, the J call TRBJ2-1; tentative D call: TRBD2 (6 bases). The germline CDR1 and CDR2 sequences are SGHRS and YFSETQ. V lost 3 bases, J lost 8 bases, and 15 bases lay in between. CDR3 length: 14 residues. The CDR3 sequence: CASSSGLGGDEQFF. As DNA, the CDR3 is TGCGCCAGCAGCTCGGGACTTGGCGGGGATGAGCAGTTCTTC. The full variable domain, completed using reference TRBV5-1 and TRBJ2-1, is KAGVTQTPRYLIKTRGQQVTLSCSPISGHRSVSWYQQTPGQGLQFLFEYFSETQRNKGNFPGRFSGRQFSNSRSEMNVSTLELGDSALYLCASSSGLGGDEQFFGPGTRLTVL.

This clone was seen just once. This chain uses TRBV6-6 with TRBJ1-1, with 7 positions matching TRBD1. With V trimmed by 7 bases and J by 3 bases, 2 bases remained unmatched. CDR1 is MNHNY, CDR2 SVGAGI, per germline (reference sequence). There are 12 residues in the CDR3. The chain's CDR3 is CASKGTDTEAFF. CDR3 in DNA: TGTGCCAGCAAGGGGACAGACACTGAAGCTTTCTTT.

The chain links TRBV9 to TRBJ2-3; 9 positions agree with TRBD1. Germline CDR1 and CDR2: SGDLS and YYNGEE. This CDR3 comprises 15 residues. The V segment lost 1 base and the J segment 6 bases; nucleotides outside the gene matches: 6. The CDR3 DNA sequence: TGTGCCAGCAGCGTAAGGGACAGGGCCCGTGATACGCAGTATTTT. This codes for CASSVRDRARDTQYF.

The rearrangement joins TRBV6-1 to TRBJ1-2, with 9 positions matching TRBD1. The CDR3 is 19 residues long. The germline V gene has CDR1 MNHNS and CDR2 SASEGT. J lost 6 bases, V lost 4 bases, and 21 bases had no gene match. The CDR3 bases are TGTGCCAGCAGTGGGGGACAGGGATACCCTTCGGCTACAGGAGATGGCTACACCTTC. Encoded protein: CASSGGQGYPSATGDGYTF.

DNA for the CDR3: TGTGCCCTAAGAGGGGGATGGAACACTGAAGCTTTCTTT. Its translation is CALRGGWNTEAFF. The chain uses TRBV6-1 and TRBJ1-1, with D tentatively TRBD1 (6 bases). Per the germline V gene, CDR1 is MNHNS and CDR2 is SASEGT. The CDR3 runs to 13 residues. The V end was cut by 11 bases, the J end by 1 base, with 14 bases between.

In its sample, this clone was seen a few times. J is TRBJ1-4 and V is TRBV9; possible D gene TRBD1, 6 bases. Trimming pared 3 bases from V and 6 bases from J, leaving 6 bases between. CDR1 and CDR2 from the germline V gene are SGDLS and YYNGEE. The CDR3 runs 12 residues. The CDR3 nucleotides are TGTGCCAGCAGCGACAGGGATGAAAAACTGTTTTTT. This gives the protein CASSDRDEKLFF.

V and J are TRBV14 and TRBJ2-1, with TRBD2 identical over 8 bases. Germline V gives CDR1 SGHDN, CDR2 FVKESK. This CDR3 is 15 amino acids long. V dropped 5 bases and J dropped 14; count of bases not matched to a gene: 17. The CDR3 DNA is TGTGCCAGCAGCACCAAGCCTTCCCTTAGCGGGAAGGAGTTCTTC. Protein: CASSTKPSLSGKEFF.

V usage is TRBV5-1 and J usage is TRBJ2-5; possible D gene TRBD1, 5 bases. The V and J ends lost 2 bases and 5 bases respectively, with 13 bases between them. The length of the CDR3 is 14 residues. Per germline, CDR1 SGHRS and CDR2 YFSETQ. The CDR3 protein is CASSLGQGYETQYF. For the CDR3, the DNA is TGCGCCAGCAGCTTAGGGCAGGGTTACGAGACCCAGTACTTC.

The chain carries TRBV7-9 and TRBJ2-7; 14 bases are a match to TRBD2. This CDR3 is 15 amino acids long. CDR1 is SEHNR and CDR2 is FQNEAQ in the germline V gene (reference sequence). Unmatched junction bases numbered 6, after V lost 5 bases and J lost 6 bases. In DNA, the CDR3 is TGTGCCAGCAGCGTGGGACTAGCGGGAGTCGGCGAGCAGTACTTC. Protein sequence: CASSVGLAGVGEQYF.

This chain joins TRBV10-1 and TRBJ2-1; 10 positions match TRBD2. J lost 9 bases, V lost 3 bases, and 14 bases had no gene match. From germline, CDR1 is WNHNN and CDR2 SYGVQD (reference sequence). The CDR3 totals 17 residues. As DNA, the CDR3 is TGCGCCAGCAGTGATCACCCCTTGAGCGGGAGGGCCCGTGAGCAGTTCTTC. Residues: CASSDHPLSGRAREQFF.

The gene calls are TRBV19 and TRBJ2-1, with 8 bases lining up with TRBD2. This CDR3 comprises 14 residues. Germline V gene data show CDR1 as LNHDA and CDR2 as SQIVND (reference sequence). The V and J ends lost 7 bases and 1 base, in that order; junction bases with no gene match: 3. The CDR3 spells CASTPGGSYNEQFF. CDR3 in DNA: TGTGCCAGTACCCCGGGAGGGTCCTACAATGAGCAGTTCTTC.

The chain employs TRBV6-5 and TRBJ1-2, with D perhaps matching TRBD1 (6 bases). This CDR3 has 13 amino acids. Germline CDR1 and CDR2: MNHEY and SVGAGI. V lost 0 bases and J lost 8, with 10 bases in between. The CDR3 spells CASSYSTRGGYTF. CDR3 coding DNA: TGTGCCAGCAGTTACTCGACCAGGGGAGGCTACACCTTC.

This clone showed up just a few times. This chain uses TRBV6-1 with TRBJ2-5; 9 nucleotides agree with TRBD1. CDR1 is MNHNS, CDR2 SASEGT, per germline. The CDR3 has 15 residues. V was clipped by 3 bases and J by 5 bases; unmatched bases: 7. The CDR3 nucleotides are TGTGCCAGCAGTGAGACGACAGGGGGAGGCGAGACCCAGTACTTC. This encodes CASSETTGGGETQYF.

This clone showed up just once. The chain uses TRBV6-1 and TRBJ1-1; D uncertain. Deletions cut 7 bases from V and 1 base from J, with 13 bases between. This CDR3 is built from 14 residues. The germline gives CDR1 MNHNS, CDR2 SASEGT. The CDR3 protein is CASNPRNGNTEAFF. CDR3 in DNA: TGTGCCAGCAACCCCAGGAATGGGAACACTGAAGCTTTCTTT.

The chain recombines TRBV2 with TRBJ1-5; a possible D gene is TRBD1 (6 bases). Germline V CDR1 and CDR2: SNHLY, FYNNEI. CDR3 length equals 15 residues. V was cut by 3 bases and J by 1 base, with 10 bases left in between. The CDR3 nucleotides are TGTGCCAGCAGTGAGTGGGGGCGAAGCAATCAGCCCCAGCATTTT. It codes for CASSEWGRSNQPQHF.

The chain has TRBV7-9 and TRBJ1-1, with D unclear. The CDR3 consists of 13 residues. The V and J ends lost 0 bases and 7 bases respectively, with 9 bases between them. In germline, CDR1 is SEHNR, CDR2 FQNEAQ (reference sequence). The DNA of the CDR3 is TGTGCCAGCAGCTTAGCGCGGGTGGGTGAAGCTTTCTTT. This encodes CASSLARVGEAFF.

This sequence joins TRBV7-9 and TRBJ1-1; 7 bases line up with TRBD1. Germline V gene lookup returns CDR1 SEHNR and CDR2 FQNEAQ (reference sequence). The CDR3 consists of 16 residues. With 0 bases clipped from V and 5 bases from J, the junction kept 9 bases outside the gene matches. CDR3 sequence: CASSLAGGRGVTEAFF. The CDR3 bases are TGTGCCAGCAGCTTAGCTGGGGGCAGGGGGGTAACTGAAGCTTTCTTT.

The chain carries TRBV29-1 and TRBJ1-1, with 9 bases lining up with TRBD1. The V gene's germline CDR1 is SQVTM and CDR2 ANQGSEA. After removal of 4 bases from V and 1 base from J, the junction contained 1 base not matched to a gene. The length of the CDR3 is 13 residues. The CDR3 protein is CSVGDRENTEAFF. CDR3 DNA: TGCAGCGTTGGGGACAGGGAGAACACTGAAGCTTTCTTT.

The V and J genes are TRBV5-6 and TRBJ2-2; D might be TRBD2 (5 bases). V dropped 0 bases and J dropped 0 bases, with 12 bases sitting between them. This CDR3 has 17 amino acids. Germline CDR1 SGHDT, CDR2 YYEEEE. CDR3 nucleotides: TGTGCCAGCAGCTTGGCCTTCGGCGGGCCGAACACCGGGGAGCTGTTTTTT. Its protein is CASSLAFGGPNTGELFF. Full variable domain (outside the CDR3, taken from reference TRBV5-6 and TRBJ2-2): DAGVTQSPTHLIKTRGQQVTLRCSPKSGHDTVSWYQQALGQGPQFIFQYYEEEERQRGNFPDRFSGHQFPNYSSELNVNALLLGDSALYLCASSLAFGGPNTGELFFGEGSRLTVL.

In its sample, this clone was seen once. This chain joins TRBV5-1 and TRBJ1-1; the match to TRBD1 covers 7 bases. The length of the CDR3 is 15 residues. Trimming took 4 bases from V and 4 from J; bases not matched to a gene: 10. CDR1 SGHRS and CDR2 YFSETQ come from the germline V gene. This chain's CDR3 is CASSGEGGQRTEAFF. The CDR3 nucleotides read TGCGCCAGCAGCGGGGAAGGGGGACAGCGCACTGAAGCTTTCTTT.

The chain is built from TRBV6-5 and TRBJ1-4; D remains unclear. The germline gives CDR1 MNHEY, CDR2 SVGAGI. The CDR3 is 15 amino acids. Trimming removed 5 bases at V and 1 base at J, with 11 bases between. The CDR3 DNA reads as TGTGCCAGCAGTCCCCGCGGCGGAACTAATGAAAAACTGTTTTTT. As protein: CASSPRGGTNEKLFF.

Only one count was recorded for this clone. The chain uses TRBV27 and TRBJ2-7, with D possibly being TRBD2 (5 bases). V dropped 7 bases and J dropped 4 bases, with 14 bases sitting between them. There are 13 residues in the CDR3. Germline lookup yields CDR1 MNHEY and CDR2 SMNVEV (reference sequence). The CDR3 DNA reads as TGTGCCAGCACCTCAGCCGGGGATTACGAGCAGTACTTC. It yields the protein CASTSAGDYEQYF.

The chain is built from TRBV18 and TRBJ2-1; TRBD2 matches 8 bases. Germline values: CDR1 KGHSH, CDR2 LQKENI. V lost 7 bases and J lost 4; bases outside the gene matches: 6. This CDR3 has 14 amino acids. Written as DNA, the CDR3 is TGTGCCAGCTGTCAGCGGGAGTCTTACAATGAGCAGTTCTTC. It yields the protein CASCQRESYNEQFF.

This clone was seen a single time. The V gene is TRBV7-9, the J gene TRBJ1-3; D is unresolved. V dropped 3 bases and J dropped 4 bases, with 10 bases sitting between them. From germline, CDR1 is SEHNR and CDR2 FQNEAQ (reference sequence). The CDR3 totals 14 residues. In DNA, the CDR3 is TGTGCCAGCAGCTTGGACTTGTTAGGAAACACCATATATTTT. Its translation is CASSLDLLGNTIYF.

The CDR3 coding sequence is TGTGCCAGCACTCGACGGGAAAACGGTTCACCCCTCCACTTT. Translating it yields CASTRRENGSPLHF. This chain joins TRBV9 and TRBJ1-6; no clear D. CDR1 is SGDLS, CDR2 YYNGEE, per germline. The CDR3 length is 14 residues. V dropped 6 bases and J dropped 9 bases, with 16 bases sitting between them.

The rearrangement joins TRBV5-1 to TRBJ2-1, with 12 bases matching TRBD2. The CDR3 spans 15 residues. J lost 7 bases, V lost 0 bases, and 2 bases had no gene match. Germline V gene lookup returns CDR1 SGHRS and CDR2 YFSETQ. In nucleotides, the CDR3 is TGCGCCAGCAGCTTGGCACTAGCGGGAGGAAATGAGCAGTTCTTC. It translates to CASSLALAGGNEQFF.